A selection of T cell receptor beta chains follows, all from one sample in a study of blood T cell repertoires in COVID-19. Sequencing used immunoSEQ multiplex PCR; TCRdb keeps in-frame clones, though not all of them. The repertoire holds 100,000 to 150,000 clones, with approximately 88% as singletons. The sequencing sample was made of peripheral blood. The receptors were gathered from a man between 65 and 85 years old with active COVID-19. Each CDR3 is given with its conserved first and last residue. The order of the fields is V gene, CDR3 length, J gene, D gene, clone size, CDR3 DNA, CDR3 protein. D genes are given only for firm matches. Not all rows give a size; the values are once, few, many and, for expanded clones, a class.

V gene: TRBV11-2
CDR3 length: 12
J gene: TRBJ2-7
D gene: TRBD1
clone size: NA
CDR3 DNA: TGTGCCAACTGCAACAGGGGCTACGAGCAGTACTTC
CDR3 protein: CANCNRGYEQYF

V gene: TRBV7-2
CDR3 length: 12
J gene: TRBJ2-3
D gene: NA
clone size: once
CDR3 DNA: TGTGCCAGCAGCCCGTCCTTGGATACGCAGTATTTT
CDR3 protein: CASSPSLDTQYF

V gene: TRBV9
CDR3 length: 17
J gene: TRBJ2-1
D gene: TRBD2
clone size: NA
CDR3 DNA: TGTGCCAGCAGCGTAGAACTAGCGGGGGGTACCTACAATGAGCAGTTCTTC
CDR3 protein: CASSVELAGGTYNEQFF

V gene: TRBV6-1
CDR3 length: 15
J gene: TRBJ2-4
D gene: NA
clone size: few
CDR3 DNA: TGTGCCAGCAGTGACGACAGTCTAGCCAAAAACATTCAGTACTTC
CDR3 protein: CASSDDSLAKNIQYF

V gene: TRBV23-1
CDR3 length: 15
J gene: TRBJ2-3
D gene: NA
clone size: NA
CDR3 DNA: TGCGCCAGCAGTCAACAAAGGGAGGCCACAGATACGCAGTATTTT
CDR3 protein: CASSQQREATDTQYF

V gene: TRBV19
CDR3 length: 17
J gene: TRBJ1-2
D gene: TRBD1
clone size: NA
CDR3 DNA: TGTGCCAGTAGTATAGATACCGACAGGGCCCCCCACTATGGCTACACCTTC
CDR3 protein: CASSIDTDRAPHYGYTF

V gene: TRBV5-1
CDR3 length: 14
J gene: TRBJ1-1
D gene: NA
clone size: NA
CDR3 DNA: TGCGCCAGTTACGAATCGGGGTTGAACACTGAAGCTTTCTTT
CDR3 protein: CASYESGLNTEAFF

V gene: TRBV20-1
CDR3 length: 10
J gene: TRBJ1-2
D gene: NA
clone size: NA
CDR3 DNA: TGCAGTGTATGGGAGGGTGGCTACACCTTC
CDR3 protein: CSVWEGGYTF

V gene: TRBV2
CDR3 length: 15
J gene: TRBJ2-7
D gene: NA
clone size: NA
CDR3 DNA: TGTGCCAGCAGTGAAGCGCAGCTATTGGGGGGCGAGCAGTACTTC
CDR3 protein: CASSEAQLLGGEQYF

V gene: TRBV7-3
CDR3 length: 13
J gene: TRBJ1-3
D gene: NA
clone size: few
CDR3 DNA: TGTGCCAGCAGCTTATCTTCTGGAAACACCATATATTTT
CDR3 protein: CASSLSSGNTIYF

V gene: TRBV6-2/TRBV6-3
CDR3 length: 14
J gene: TRBJ1-1
D gene: TRBD1
clone size: NA
CDR3 DNA: TGTGCCAGCAGCCTGGGACAGGGGGGCACTGAAGCTTTCTTT
CDR3 protein: CASSLGQGGTEAFF

V gene: TRBV6-5
CDR3 length: 13
J gene: TRBJ2-3
D gene: TRBD2
clone size: NA
CDR3 DNA: TGTGCCAGCAACCGGGAGGGGACAGATACGCAGTATTTT
CDR3 protein: CASNREGTDTQYF

V gene: TRBV4-1
CDR3 length: 16
J gene: TRBJ2-7
D gene: NA
clone size: NA
CDR3 DNA: TGCGCCAGCAGCCAATACCCCGCCCAGGGGAACTACGAGCAGTACTTC
CDR3 protein: CASSQYPAQGNYEQYF

V gene: TRBV25-1
CDR3 length: 17
J gene: TRBJ2-2
D gene: TRBD1
clone size: NA
CDR3 DNA: TGTGCCAGCAGTGACCTTCCAGGGACAGGGGTGAGCGGGGAGCTGTTTTTT
CDR3 protein: CASSDLPGTGVSGELFF

V gene: TRBV29-1
CDR3 length: 15
J gene: TRBJ2-7
D gene: NA
clone size: NA
CDR3 DNA: TGCAGCGTCCTCAAGCTACAGGGAACCTCCTACGAGCAGTACTTC
CDR3 protein: CSVLKLQGTSYEQYF

V gene: TRBV7-2
CDR3 length: 18
J gene: TRBJ2-5
D gene: TRBD2
clone size: NA
CDR3 DNA: TGTGCCAGCAGCTTAGTAGCGACGGCGGGAGGGCCCCGGGAGACCCAGTACTTC
CDR3 protein: CASSLVATAGGPRETQYF

V gene: TRBV7-9
CDR3 length: 15
J gene: TRBJ2-7
D gene: TRBD2
clone size: NA
CDR3 DNA: TGTGCCAGCAGAGTAGGACAGACTAGCGGGGATGCGGAGTACTTC
CDR3 protein: CASRVGQTSGDAEYF

V gene: TRBV7-2
CDR3 length: 15
J gene: TRBJ2-3
D gene: NA
clone size: NA
CDR3 DNA: TGTGCCAGCAGCTTAGGGCAGTCTTTATCTTCCCGTACGTATTTT
CDR3 protein: CASSLGQSLSSRTYF

V gene: TRBV18
CDR3 length: 19
J gene: TRBJ2-2
D gene: TRBD1
clone size: NA
CDR3 DNA: TGTGCCAGCTCACCACGGGACCGGGACAGCCTCTTGAACACCGGGGAGCTGTTTTTT
CDR3 protein: CASSPRDRDSLLNTGELFF

V gene: TRBV6-1
CDR3 length: 15
J gene: TRBJ2-4
D gene: NA
clone size: NA
CDR3 DNA: TGTGCCAGCAGTGACAGAGGGTCTTCCAAAAACATTCAGTACTTC
CDR3 protein: CASSDRGSSKNIQYF

V gene: TRBV3-1/TRBV3-2
CDR3 length: 15
J gene: TRBJ2-1
D gene: NA
clone size: NA
CDR3 DNA: TGTGCCAGCAGCTCCAGCGGAACTAGCCCCAATGAGCAGTTCTTC
CDR3 protein: CASSSSGTSPNEQFF

V gene: TRBV5-8
CDR3 length: 15
J gene: TRBJ2-7
D gene: NA
clone size: NA
CDR3 DNA: TGTGCCAGCAGCTCCGGACTGACGCGCTCCTACGAGCAGTACTTC
CDR3 protein: CASSSGLTRSYEQYF

V gene: TRBV11-2
CDR3 length: 14
J gene: TRBJ1-1
D gene: NA
clone size: NA
CDR3 DNA: TGTGCCAGCACCTTTGGGGAGGGGAACACTGAAGCTTTCTTT
CDR3 protein: CASTFGEGNTEAFF